This TCR beta chain was sequenced in a study of long-term antiretroviral therapy in people with HIV. Running of the v3.0 immunoSEQ assay took place at survey level. This table comes from immunoSEQ multiplex PCR, and its TCRdb copy is limited to in-frame clones, with some not included. The data show more than 15,000 clones, around three quarters seen once. The CDR3 spans 15 residues. Germline V gene sequence: CDR1 MNHEY, CDR2 SVGAGI. V lost 6 bases, J lost 1 base, and 6 bases stayed unmatched. The sequence was collected from a woman in her twenties or thirties with HIV. The sequenced sample was unsorted PBMCs, obtained 2.9 years after starting antiretroviral therapy. This chain links TRBV6-5 with TRBJ2-3; 8 bases fit TRBD1. In DNA, the CDR3 is TGTGCCAGCAGCTCCCAGGGGGCGGGCACAGATACGCAGTATTTT. This encodes CASSSQGAGTDTQYF.